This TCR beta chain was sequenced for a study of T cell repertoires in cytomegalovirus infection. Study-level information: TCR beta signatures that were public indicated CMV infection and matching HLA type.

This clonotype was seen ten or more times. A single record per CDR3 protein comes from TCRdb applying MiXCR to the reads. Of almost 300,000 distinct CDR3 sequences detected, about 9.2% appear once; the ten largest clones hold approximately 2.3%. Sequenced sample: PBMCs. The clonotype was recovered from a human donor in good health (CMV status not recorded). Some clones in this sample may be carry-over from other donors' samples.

CDR3 amino acids: CASSRGRTVDYNSPLHF. CDR3 coding DNA: TGTGCCAGCAGCCGGGGAAGGACTGTTGATTATAATTCACCCCTCCACTTT. V is TRBV7-9 and J is TRBJ1-6; no reliable D call. The CDR3 totals 17 residues. From germline, CDR1 is SEHNR and CDR2 FQNEAQ (reference sequence). V lost 5 bases and J lost 4, with 18 bases in between. The full variable domain, its missing parts supplied by reference TRBV7-9 and TRBJ1-6, is DTGVSQNPRHKITKRGQNVTFRCDPISEHNRLYWYRQTLGQGPEFLTYFQNEAQLEKSRLLSDRFSAERPKGSFSTLEIQRTEQGDSAMYLCASSRGRTVDYNSPLHFGNGTRLTVT.